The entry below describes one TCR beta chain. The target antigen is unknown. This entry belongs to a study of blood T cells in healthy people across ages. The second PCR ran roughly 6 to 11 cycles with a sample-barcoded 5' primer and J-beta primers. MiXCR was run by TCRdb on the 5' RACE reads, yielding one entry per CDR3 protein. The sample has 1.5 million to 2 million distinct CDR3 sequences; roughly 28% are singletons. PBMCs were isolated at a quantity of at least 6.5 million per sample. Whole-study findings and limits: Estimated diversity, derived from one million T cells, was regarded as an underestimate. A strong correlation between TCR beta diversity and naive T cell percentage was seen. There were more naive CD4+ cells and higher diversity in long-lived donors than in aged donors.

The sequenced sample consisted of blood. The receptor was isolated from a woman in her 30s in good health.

The CDR3 loop reads CASSISGRAINEQFF. The CDR3 DNA reads as TGTGCCAGCAGCATCAGCGGGAGGGCCATCAATGAGCAGTTCTTC. V is TRBV11-2 and J is TRBJ2-1, with 10 nucleotides matching TRBD2. V lost 5 bases and J lost 6; bases outside the gene matches: 7. Per germline, CDR1 SGHAT and CDR2 FQNNGV. CDR3 length: 15 amino acids.